This T cell receptor beta chain was sequenced in a study of cytomegalovirus exposure and HLA in healthy donors. PCR employed 60 Vbeta and 13 Jbeta primers. Using immunoSEQ multiplex PCR, the repertoire was profiled, and TCRdb retains in-frame clones only, with some absent. The table shows about 160,000 clones, with around three quarters occurring only once. Trimming removed 3 bases from V and 2 bases from J; junction bases left unmatched: 10. The CDR3 is made up of 17 amino acids. CDR1 KGHSH and CDR2 LQKENI come from the germline V gene. This chain links TRBV18 with TRBJ2-5; 9 bases match TRBD1. This receptor was obtained from a man between 50 and 59 years old in good health and CMV-seropositive. Sequenced material: PBMCs. The CDR3 nucleotides read TGTGCCAGCTCACCTTCTTTCTCGGACAGGGGACAAGAGACCCAGTACTTC. Translating it yields CASSPSFSDRGQETQYF.